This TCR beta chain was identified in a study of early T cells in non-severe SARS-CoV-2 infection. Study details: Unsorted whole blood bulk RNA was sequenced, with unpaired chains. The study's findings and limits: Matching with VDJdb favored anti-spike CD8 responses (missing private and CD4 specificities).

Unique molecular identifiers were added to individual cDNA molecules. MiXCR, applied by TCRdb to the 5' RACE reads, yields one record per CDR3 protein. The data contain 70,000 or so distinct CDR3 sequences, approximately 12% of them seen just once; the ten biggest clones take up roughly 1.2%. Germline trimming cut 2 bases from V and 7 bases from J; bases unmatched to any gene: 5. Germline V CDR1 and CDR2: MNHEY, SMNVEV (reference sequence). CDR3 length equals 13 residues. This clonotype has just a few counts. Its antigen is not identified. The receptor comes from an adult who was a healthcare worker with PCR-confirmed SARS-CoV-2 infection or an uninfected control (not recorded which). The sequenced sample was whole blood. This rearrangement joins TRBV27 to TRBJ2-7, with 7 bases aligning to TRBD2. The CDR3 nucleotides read TGTGCCAGCAGTTTAGGGACTACCGGAGAGCAGTACTTC. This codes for CASSLGTTGEQYF.